This TCR beta chain was retrieved from a study of Graves' ophthalmopathy and Graves' hyperthyroidism. This clonotype turned up a few times. Per the germline V gene, CDR1 is SGDLS and CDR2 is YYNGEE. V was clipped by 3 bases and J by 1 base, with 13 bases between them. CDR3 length equals 15 residues. Amplifying from RNA transcripts, the study obtained TCR beta CDR3 regions. A first-round RT-PCR used HTBI primers, followed by a second-round multiplex PCR. TCRdb fed the multiplex PCR reads into MiXCR, producing one record per CDR3 protein. The sample holds 620,000 or so distinct CDR3 sequences, approximately 21% seen once. Isolation of PBMCs was performed using 10 ml of fresh peripheral blood.

The J gene is TRBJ1-1, the V gene TRBV9, with a weak D call TRBD1 (5 bases). The specimen was peripheral blood. The clonotype comes from a woman aged 18 to 35 with stable Graves' hyperthyroidism. Some clones in this sample may be carry-over from other donors' samples. The CDR3 is CASSEKSTGNTEAFF. The CDR3 coding sequence is TGTGCCAGCAGCGAAAAGTCTACAGGGAACACTGAAGCTTTCTTT.